This passage covers 3 T cell receptor beta chains from one sample sequenced in a study of CD8 T cells in ankylosing spondylitis. TCRdb reprocessed the 5' RACE reads via MiXCR and lists one record per CDR3 protein. The sample lists 200,000 to 300,000 distinct CDR3 sequences; under 12% were seen once. Sequenced material: blood, either unsorted or a sorted T cell fraction (not recorded which). The receptor source for this set is a male donor with ankylosing spondylitis or in good health (not recorded which).

This clonotype was observed at least ten times. The rearrangement joins TRBV20-1 to TRBJ2-5, with 11 bases aligning to TRBD2. Per germline, CDR1 DFQATT and CDR2 SNEGSKA (reference sequence). Trimming removed 1 base from V and 0 bases from J; junction bases left unmatched: 4. CDR3 size: 16 residues. The CDR3 DNA sequence: TGCAGTGCTAGAGGCCCGGGACTAGCGGACCAAGAGACCCAGTACTTC. It specifies CSARGPGLADQETQYF.

In its sample, this clonotype was seen a few times. The gene calls are TRBV30 and TRBJ2-6, with D hard to call. V gave up 0 bases and J gave up 0 bases, with 12 bases separating them. CDR3 length: 17 amino acids. Germline V gene data show CDR1 as GTSNPN and CDR2 as SVGIG (reference sequence). The CDR3 here is CAWSVLGSASGANVLTF. CDR3 DNA: TGTGCCTGGAGTGTACTTGGGTCAGCCTCTGGGGCCAACGTCCTGACTTTC. Looking up the rest from reference TRBV30 and TRBJ2-6 gives the full variable domain: SQTIHQWPATLVQPVGSPLSLECTVEGTSNPNLYWYRQAAGRGLQLLFYSVGIGQISSEVPQNLSASRPQDRQFILSSKKLLLSDSGFYLCAWSVLGSASGANVLTFGAGSRLTVL.

This clonotype came up a few times. This chain links TRBV20-1 with TRBJ1-2, with TRBD1 identical over 7 bases. The CDR3 loop spans 14 amino acids. CDR1 is DFQATT, CDR2 SNEGSKA, per germline (reference sequence). V shed 2 bases, J shed 8 bases, and the junction held 11 bases outside the gene matches. CDR3 protein: CSARPPNLGGGYTF. CDR3 nucleotides: TGCAGTGCTAGACCGCCTAATTTAGGGGGCGGCTACACCTTC.